This TCR beta chain is drawn from a study of beta chain features in type 1 diabetes. Study-wide findings and caveats: Type 1 diabetes patients had fewer VDJ junction insertions and more deletions.

Investigators reverse transcribed all isolated RNA, so they sequenced expressed TCRB transcripts. Approximately 3.5 million reads per sample were averaged for naive, central memory and regulatory samples. TCRdb's copy holds only in-frame clones and misses some; the assay was immunoSEQ multiplex PCR. The data hold about 300,000 clones, with under 8.5% observed a single time. CD4+ naive, central memory, regulatory and stem cell-like memory cells were sorted via CD45RO/CCR7/CD25/CD127/CD95/CD27. CDR1 SGHRS and CDR2 YFSETQ come from the germline V gene. This CDR3 comprises 13 residues. Trimming stripped 5 bases from V and 8 bases from J, with 11 bases between. In its sample, this clone was seen many times. Its antigen is undetermined.

What was sequenced was central memory CD4+ T cells from blood. This sequence originates from a woman under 30 in good health. This chain uses TRBV5-1 with TRBJ1-6; D gene uncertain. The CDR3: CASRTKGDSPLHF. In DNA form, the CDR3 reads TGCGCCAGCAGGACTAAAGGAGATTCACCCCTCCACTTT.